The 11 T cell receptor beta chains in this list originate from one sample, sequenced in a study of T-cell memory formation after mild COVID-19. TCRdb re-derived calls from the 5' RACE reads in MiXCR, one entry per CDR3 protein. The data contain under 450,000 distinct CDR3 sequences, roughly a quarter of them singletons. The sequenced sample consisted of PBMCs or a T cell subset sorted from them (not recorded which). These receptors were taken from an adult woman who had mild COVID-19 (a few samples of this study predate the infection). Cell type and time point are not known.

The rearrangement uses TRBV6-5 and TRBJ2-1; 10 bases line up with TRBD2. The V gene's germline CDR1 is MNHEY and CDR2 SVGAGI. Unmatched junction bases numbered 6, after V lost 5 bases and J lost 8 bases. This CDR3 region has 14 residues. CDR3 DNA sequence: TGTGCCAGCAGTCCCACTAGCGGGAACCATGAGCAGTTCTTC. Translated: CASSPTSGNHEQFF.

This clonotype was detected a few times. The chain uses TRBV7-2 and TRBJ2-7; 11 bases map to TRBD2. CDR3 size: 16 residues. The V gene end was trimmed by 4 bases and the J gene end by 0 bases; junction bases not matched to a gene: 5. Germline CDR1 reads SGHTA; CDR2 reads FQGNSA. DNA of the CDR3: TGTGCCAGCAGCTCGGGACTAGCGGTAACCTCCTACGAGCAGTACTTC. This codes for CASSSGLAVTSYEQYF.

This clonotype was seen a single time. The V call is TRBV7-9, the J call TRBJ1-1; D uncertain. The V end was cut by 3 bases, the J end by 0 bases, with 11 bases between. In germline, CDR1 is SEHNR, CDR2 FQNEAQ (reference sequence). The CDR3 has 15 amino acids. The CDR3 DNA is TGTGCCAGCAGCTTTAGTCGGAGTATGAACACTGAAGCTTTCTTT. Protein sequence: CASSFSRSMNTEAFF.

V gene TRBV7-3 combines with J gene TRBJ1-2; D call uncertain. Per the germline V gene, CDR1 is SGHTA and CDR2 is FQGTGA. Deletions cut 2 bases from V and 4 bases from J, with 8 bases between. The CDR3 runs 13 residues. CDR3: CASSLLPTYGYTF. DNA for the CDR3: TGTGCCAGCAGCTTATTGCCGACCTATGGCTACACCTTC.

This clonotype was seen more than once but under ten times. Here the CDR3 reads CASSARQGQQETQYF. CDR3 coding DNA: TGTGCCAGCAGTGCCCGACAGGGACAGCAAGAGACCCAGTACTTC. This sequence joins TRBV25-1 and TRBJ2-5, with 7 bases that match TRBD1. Germline CDR1 MGHDK, CDR2 SYGVNS. The CDR3 is 15 amino acids. V shed 4 bases, J shed 2 bases, and the junction held 7 bases outside the gene matches.

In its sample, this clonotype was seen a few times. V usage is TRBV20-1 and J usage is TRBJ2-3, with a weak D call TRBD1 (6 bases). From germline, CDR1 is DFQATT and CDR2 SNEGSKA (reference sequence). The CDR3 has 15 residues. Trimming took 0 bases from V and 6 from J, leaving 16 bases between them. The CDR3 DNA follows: TGCAGTGCTAGAGATGCCCAGGGGAGTTGGGATACGCAGTATTTT. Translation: CSARDAQGSWDTQYF.

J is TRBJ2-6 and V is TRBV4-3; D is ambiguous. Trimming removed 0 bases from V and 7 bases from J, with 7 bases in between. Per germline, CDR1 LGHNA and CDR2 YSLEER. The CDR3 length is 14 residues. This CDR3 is CASSQDGSANVLTF. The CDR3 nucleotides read TGCGCCAGCAGCCAAGATGGCAGTGCCAACGTCCTGACTTTC.

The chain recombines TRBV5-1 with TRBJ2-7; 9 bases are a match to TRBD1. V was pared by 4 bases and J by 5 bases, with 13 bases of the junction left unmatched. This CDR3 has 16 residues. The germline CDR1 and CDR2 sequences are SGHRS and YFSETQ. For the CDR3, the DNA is TGCGCCAGCAGCCCGCTAAAAGGGACAGGGTCCCACGAGCAGTACTTC. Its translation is CASSPLKGTGSHEQYF.

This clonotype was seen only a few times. The CDR3 loop is CASSQGQGINIQYF. In nucleotides, the CDR3 is TGTGCCAGCAGCCAAGGACAGGGGATTAACATTCAGTACTTC. The J gene is TRBJ2-4, the V gene TRBV3-1; 8 nucleotides align to TRBD1. CDR3 size: 14 residues. Germline trimming cut 1 base from V and 7 bases from J; bases unmatched to any gene: 3. Germline V gene lookup returns CDR1 LGHDT and CDR2 YNNKEL (reference sequence). The full variable domain, completed using reference TRBV3-1 and TRBJ2-4, is DTAVSQTPKYLVTQMGNDKSIKCEQNLGHDTMYWYKQDSKKFLKIMFSYNNKELIINETVPNRFSPKSPDKAHLNLHINSLELGDSAVYFCASSQGQGINIQYFGAGTRLSVL.

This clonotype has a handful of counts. The CDR3: CASSPAGLTEAFF. The CDR3 DNA is TGTGCCAGCAGTCCGGCGGGACTGACTGAAGCTTTCTTT. V gene TRBV12-3 or TRBV12-4 combines with J gene TRBJ1-1, with a possible D match to TRBD1 (5 bases). The CDR3 runs to 13 residues. V was trimmed by 5 bases and J by 5 bases, leaving 12 bases between them.

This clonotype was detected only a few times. CDR3 nucleotide sequence: TGCGCCAGCAGCTTGAGGAGCCCCACAGATACGCAGTATTTT. It specifies CASSLRSPTDTQYF. This chain uses TRBV5-1 with TRBJ2-3; D ambiguous. The CDR3 runs 14 residues. The ends were cut back, 1 base at V and 2 bases at J, with 8 bases in the middle. Germline values: CDR1 SGHRS, CDR2 YFSETQ.